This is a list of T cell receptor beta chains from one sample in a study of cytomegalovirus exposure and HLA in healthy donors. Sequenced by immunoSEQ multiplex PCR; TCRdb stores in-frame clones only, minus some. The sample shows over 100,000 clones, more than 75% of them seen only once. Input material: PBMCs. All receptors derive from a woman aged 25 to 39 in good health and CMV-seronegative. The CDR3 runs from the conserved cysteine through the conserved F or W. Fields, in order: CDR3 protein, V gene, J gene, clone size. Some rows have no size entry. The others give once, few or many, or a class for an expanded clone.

CDR3 protein: CASRPTHRGLGGYTF; V gene: TRBV28; J gene: TRBJ1-2; clone size: -
CDR3 protein: CASSPTWTSDNEQFF; V gene: TRBV4-3; J gene: TRBJ2-1; clone size: -
CDR3 protein: CASSQGSRGNYGYTF; V gene: TRBV4-2; J gene: TRBJ1-2; clone size: few
CDR3 protein: CASSLDGQGGNEQFF; V gene: TRBV5-1; J gene: TRBJ2-1; clone size: -
CDR3 protein: CATHSAAGGYTF; V gene: TRBV10-3; J gene: TRBJ1-2; clone size: -
CDR3 protein: CASSDPGTGGSQPQHF; V gene: TRBV28; J gene: TRBJ1-5; clone size: -
CDR3 protein: CASPPPVGTSRGGTEQYF; V gene: TRBV28; J gene: TRBJ2-7; clone size: -
CDR3 protein: CASSQSRVGNTIYF; V gene: TRBV2; J gene: TRBJ1-3; clone size: -
CDR3 protein: CASGQGAGEQFF; V gene: TRBV7-9; J gene: TRBJ2-1; clone size: -
CDR3 protein: CASSFSGTGNQPQHF; V gene: TRBV7-2; J gene: TRBJ1-5; clone size: -
CDR3 protein: CASSLSSLPGGNGYTF; V gene: TRBV27; J gene: TRBJ1-2; clone size: -
CDR3 protein: CASTYPGGRTEKLFF; V gene: TRBV7-9; J gene: TRBJ1-4; clone size: -
CDR3 protein: CASSSPGTGLSGELFF; V gene: TRBV7-9; J gene: TRBJ2-2; clone size: -
CDR3 protein: CASSIGQGLPFAFF; V gene: TRBV19; J gene: TRBJ1-1; clone size: few
CDR3 protein: CASSLASSGGLYNEQFF; V gene: TRBV5-1; J gene: TRBJ2-1; clone size: -
CDR3 protein: CASSLVSGRTDTQYF; V gene: TRBV7-2; J gene: TRBJ2-3; clone size: -
CDR3 protein: CASREGALSEKLFF; V gene: TRBV6-1; J gene: TRBJ1-4; clone size: -
CDR3 protein: CASSDVDSVYEQYF; V gene: TRBV2; J gene: TRBJ2-7; clone size: -
CDR3 protein: CASSQGTGGSTYEQYF; V gene: TRBV4-1; J gene: TRBJ2-7; clone size: -
CDR3 protein: CASSILGGDIQYF; V gene: TRBV19; J gene: TRBJ2-4; clone size: -
CDR3 protein: CASSLFTGLNSGNTIYF; V gene: TRBV28; J gene: TRBJ1-3; clone size: -
CDR3 protein: CAWKGKAGGTQYF; V gene: TRBV30; J gene: TRBJ2-5; clone size: -
CDR3 protein: CRLPGQGRQPQHF; V gene: TRBV29-1; J gene: TRBJ1-5; clone size: -
CDR3 protein: CASRGGGPEQYF; V gene: TRBV4-2; J gene: -; clone size: -
CDR3 protein: CASSLVQGAGYGYTF; V gene: TRBV7-2; J gene: TRBJ1-2; clone size: -
CDR3 protein: CAWKDQGAGGYTF; V gene: TRBV30; J gene: TRBJ1-2; clone size: once
CDR3 protein: CASEPISGVGTDTQYF; V gene: TRBV5-1; J gene: TRBJ2-3; clone size: -
CDR3 protein: CSVDRLGGGGYTF; V gene: TRBV29-1; J gene: TRBJ1-2; clone size: -
CDR3 protein: CASSRSPVESATSGNTIYF; V gene: TRBV5-5; J gene: TRBJ1-3; clone size: few
CDR3 protein: CASSLGTGGPYEQYF; V gene: TRBV5-8; J gene: TRBJ2-7; clone size: -
CDR3 protein: CASRQGANYGYTF; V gene: TRBV5-6; J gene: TRBJ1-2; clone size: few
CDR3 protein: CASSRTSGRGGTGELFF; V gene: TRBV5-1; J gene: TRBJ2-2; clone size: -
CDR3 protein: CASREQGSFQPQHF; V gene: TRBV28; J gene: TRBJ1-5; clone size: -
CDR3 protein: CASSQITGQGGNEQFF; V gene: TRBV18; J gene: TRBJ2-1; clone size: -
CDR3 protein: CASSLAGVLETQYF; V gene: TRBV5-4; J gene: TRBJ2-5; clone size: -